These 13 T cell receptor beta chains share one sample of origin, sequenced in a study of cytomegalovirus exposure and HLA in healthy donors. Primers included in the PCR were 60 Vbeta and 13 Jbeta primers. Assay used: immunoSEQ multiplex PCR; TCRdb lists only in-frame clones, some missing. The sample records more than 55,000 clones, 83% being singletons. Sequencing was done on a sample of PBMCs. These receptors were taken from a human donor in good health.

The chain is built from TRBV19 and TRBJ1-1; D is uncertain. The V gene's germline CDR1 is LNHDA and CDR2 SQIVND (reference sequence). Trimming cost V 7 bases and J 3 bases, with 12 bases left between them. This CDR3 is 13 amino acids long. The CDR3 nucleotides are TGTGCCAGTAAAAGTCGGTGGTACACTGAAGCTTTCTTT. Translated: CASKSRWYTEAFF. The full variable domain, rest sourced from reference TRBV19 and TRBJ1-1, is DGGITQSPKYLFRKEGQNVTLSCEQNLNHDAMYWYRQDPGQGLRLIYYSQIVNDFQKGDIAEGYSVSREKKESFPLTVTSAQKNPTAFYLCASKSRWYTEAFFGQGTRLTVV.

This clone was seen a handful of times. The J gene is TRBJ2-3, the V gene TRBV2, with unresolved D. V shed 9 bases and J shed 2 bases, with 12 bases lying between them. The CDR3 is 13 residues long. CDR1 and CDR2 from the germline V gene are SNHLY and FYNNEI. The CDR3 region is CASEDLHTDTQYF. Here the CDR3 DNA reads TGTGCCAGTGAGGATCTGCACACAGATACGCAGTATTTT.

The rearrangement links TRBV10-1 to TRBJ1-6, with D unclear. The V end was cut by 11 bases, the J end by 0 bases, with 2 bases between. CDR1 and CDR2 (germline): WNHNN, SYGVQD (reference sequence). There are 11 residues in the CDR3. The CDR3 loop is CAHSYNSPLHF. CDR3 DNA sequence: TGCGCCCACTCCTATAATTCACCCCTCCACTTT.

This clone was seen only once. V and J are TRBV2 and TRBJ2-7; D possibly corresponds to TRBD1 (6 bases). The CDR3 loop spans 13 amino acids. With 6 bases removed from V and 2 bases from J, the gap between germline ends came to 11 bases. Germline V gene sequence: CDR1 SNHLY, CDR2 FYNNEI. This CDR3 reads CASSDRKTYEQYF. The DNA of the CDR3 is TGTGCCAGCAGCGACAGGAAAACCTACGAGCAGTACTTC.

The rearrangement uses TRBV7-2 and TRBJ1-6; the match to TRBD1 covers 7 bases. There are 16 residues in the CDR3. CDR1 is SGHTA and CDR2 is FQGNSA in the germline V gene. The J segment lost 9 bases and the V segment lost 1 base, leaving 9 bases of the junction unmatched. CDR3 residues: CASSLGRQGESSPLHF. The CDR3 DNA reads TGTGCCAGCAGCTTAGGGCGACAGGGAGAGAGTTCACCCCTCCACTTT. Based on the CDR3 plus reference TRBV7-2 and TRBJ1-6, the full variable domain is GAGVSQSPSNKVTEKGKDVELRCDPISGHTALYWYRQSLGQGLEFLIYFQGNSAPDKSGLPSDRFSAERTGGSVSTLTIQRTQQEDSAVYLCASSLGRQGESSPLHFGNGTRLTVT.

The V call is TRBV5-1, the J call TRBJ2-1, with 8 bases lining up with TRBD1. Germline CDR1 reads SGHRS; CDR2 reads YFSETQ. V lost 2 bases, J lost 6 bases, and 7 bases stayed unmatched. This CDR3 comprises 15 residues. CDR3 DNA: TGCGCCAGCAGCTTTGAAGGACAGGGAGTCAATGAGCAGTTCTTC. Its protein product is CASSFEGQGVNEQFF.

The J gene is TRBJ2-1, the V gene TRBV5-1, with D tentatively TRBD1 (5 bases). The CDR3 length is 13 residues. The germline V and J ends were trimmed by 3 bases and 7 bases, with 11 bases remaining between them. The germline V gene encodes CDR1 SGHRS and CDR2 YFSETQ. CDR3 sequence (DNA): TGCGCCAGCAGCTCAGGACATTCGAATGAGCAGTTCTTC. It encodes CASSSGHSNEQFF. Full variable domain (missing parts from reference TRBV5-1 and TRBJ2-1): KAGVTQTPRYLIKTRGQQVTLSCSPISGHRSVSWYQQTPGQGLQFLFEYFSETQRNKGNFPGRFSGRQFSNSRSEMNVSTLELGDSALYLCASSSGHSNEQFFGPGTRLTVL.

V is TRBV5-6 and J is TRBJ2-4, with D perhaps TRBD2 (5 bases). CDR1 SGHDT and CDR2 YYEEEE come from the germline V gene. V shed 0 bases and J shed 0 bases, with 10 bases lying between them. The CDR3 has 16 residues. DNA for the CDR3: TGTGCCAGCAGCTTGGCCGGGGAGATAGCCAAAAACATTCAGTACTTC. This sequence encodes CASSLAGEIAKNIQYF.

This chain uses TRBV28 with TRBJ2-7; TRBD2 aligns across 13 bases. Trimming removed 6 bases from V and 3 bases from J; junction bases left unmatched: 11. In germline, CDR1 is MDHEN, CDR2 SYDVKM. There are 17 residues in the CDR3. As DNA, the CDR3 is TGTGCCAGCAGGAGTCGACTAGCGGGAGGACGCTACTACGAGCAGTACTTC. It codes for CASRSRLAGGRYYEQYF.

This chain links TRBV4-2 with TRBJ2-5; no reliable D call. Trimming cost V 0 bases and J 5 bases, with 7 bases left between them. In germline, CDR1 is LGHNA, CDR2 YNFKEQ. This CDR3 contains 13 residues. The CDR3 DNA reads TGTGCCAGCAGCCAAGATCCCTATGAGACCCAGTACTTC. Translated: CASSQDPYETQYF.

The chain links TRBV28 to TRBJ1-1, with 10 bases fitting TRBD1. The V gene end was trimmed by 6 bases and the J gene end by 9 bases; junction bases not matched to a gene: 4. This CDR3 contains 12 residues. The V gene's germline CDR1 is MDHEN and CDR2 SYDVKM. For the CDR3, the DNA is TGTGCCAGCAGCCGGGACAGGGGTAAAGCTTTCTTT. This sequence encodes CASSRDRGKAFF.

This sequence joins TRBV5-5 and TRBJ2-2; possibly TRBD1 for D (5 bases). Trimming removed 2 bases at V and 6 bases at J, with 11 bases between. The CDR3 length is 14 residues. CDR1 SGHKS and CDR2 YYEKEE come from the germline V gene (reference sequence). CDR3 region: CASSFRATAGELFF. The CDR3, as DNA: TGTGCCAGCAGCTTTAGAGCGACAGCCGGGGAGCTGTTTTTT.

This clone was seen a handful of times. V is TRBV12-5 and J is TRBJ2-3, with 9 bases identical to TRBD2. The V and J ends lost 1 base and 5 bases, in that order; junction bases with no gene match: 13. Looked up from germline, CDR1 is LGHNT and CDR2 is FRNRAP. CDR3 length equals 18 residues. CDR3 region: CASGLARSAGGPEDTQYF. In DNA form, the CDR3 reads TGTGCTAGTGGTTTGGCCCGATCGGCGGGGGGGCCGGAAGATACGCAGTATTTT. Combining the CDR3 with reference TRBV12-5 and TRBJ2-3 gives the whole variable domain DARVTQTPRHKVTEMGQEVTMRCQPILGHNTVFWYRQTMMQGLELLAYFRNRAPLDDSGMPKDRFSAEMPDATLATLKIQPSEPRDSAVYFCASGLARSAGGPEDTQYFGPGTRLTVL.